One sample yielded the 8 T cell receptor beta chains listed below, sequenced in a study of human thymus T cells. Resections that were taken during corrective heart surgery supplied the thymus tissue. Here immunoSEQ multiplex PCR was the method, and the copy in TCRdb shows in-frame clones only, minus some. The data hold fewer than 85,000 clones, with roughly 95% observed a single time. The sample taken for sequencing was thymus tissue. Receptor source: a girl under three years old with a congenital heart defect but otherwise immunologically healthy.

The gene calls are TRBV7-9 and TRBJ2-3; 7 positions match TRBD2. The CDR3 has 17 amino acids. After removal of 5 bases from V and 3 bases from J, the junction contained 14 bases not matched to a gene. Germline V gene lookup returns CDR1 SEHNR and CDR2 FQNEAQ (reference sequence). CDR3 sequence reads: CASSRWGAGEVTDTQYF. The CDR3 coding sequence is TGTGCCAGCAGCCGCTGGGGTGCGGGAGAGGTTACAGATACGCAGTATTTT.

DNA for the CDR3: TGCAGTGCTAGCGGGGATGGCTACACCTTC. Amino acids: CSASGDGYTF. V and J are TRBV20-1 and TRBJ1-2; no firm D call. The CDR3 runs to 10 residues. The germline V gene has CDR1 DFQATT and CDR2 SNEGSKA (reference sequence). V gave up 3 bases and J gave up 6 bases, with 5 bases separating them.

This chain uses TRBV5-1 with TRBJ1-4; maybe TRBD1 (6 bases). CDR1 is SGHRS, CDR2 YFSETQ, per germline. The CDR3 has 16 amino acids. V was trimmed by 0 bases and J by 2 bases, leaving 11 bases between them. The CDR3 region is CASSLGRGVTNEKLFF. Written as DNA, the CDR3 is TGCGCCAGCAGCTTGGGCAGGGGAGTGACTAATGAAAAACTGTTTTTT.

The J gene is TRBJ1-2, the V gene TRBV5-1; 7 positions agree with TRBD1. V shed 4 bases, J shed 0 bases, and the junction held 12 bases outside the gene matches. The germline gives CDR1 SGHRS, CDR2 YFSETQ. The CDR3 runs 17 residues. CDR3 coding DNA: TGCGCCAGCAGCCTACTTGGGACAGCCACCTCTAACTATGGCTACACCTTC. Translating gives CASSLLGTATSNYGYTF.

The rearrangement uses TRBV7-2 and TRBJ2-5, with TRBD1 identical over 8 bases. CDR3 length equals 14 residues. V gave up 8 bases and J gave up 5 bases; unmatched junction bases: 10. Germline V gene lookup returns CDR1 SGHTA and CDR2 FQGNSA. CDR3 loop: CASLTRTGTETQYF. CDR3 DNA: TGTGCCAGCCTTACCAGGACAGGGACGGAGACCCAGTACTTC. Based on the CDR3 plus reference TRBV7-2 and TRBJ2-5, the full variable domain is GAGVSQSPSNKVTEKGKDVELRCDPISGHTALYWYRQSLGQGLEFLIYFQGNSAPDKSGLPSDRFSAERTGGSVSTLTIQRTQQEDSAVYLCASLTRTGTETQYFGPGTRLLVL.

Only a few counts were recorded for this clone. The chain links TRBV29-1 to TRBJ1-1; D call uncertain. CDR1 and CDR2 from the germline V gene are SQVTM and ANQGSEA. V dropped 5 bases and J dropped 3 bases, with 10 bases sitting between them. This CDR3 spans 12 amino acids. The CDR3 DNA reads as TGCAGCGTTCAGGACGGGGACACTGAAGCTTTCTTT. Translating it yields CSVQDGDTEAFF.

J is TRBJ1-4 and V is TRBV5-1, with D uncertain. V lost 1 base and J lost 0, with 16 bases in between. This CDR3 has 18 residues. CDR1 and CDR2 (germline): SGHRS, YFSETQ. The CDR3 loop reads CASSLLSGGTATNEKLFF. In DNA, the CDR3 is TGCGCCAGCAGCTTGCTGTCAGGAGGAACTGCAACTAATGAAAAACTGTTTTTT.

This clone has more than one count but fewer than ten. The chain joins TRBV4-1 to TRBJ1-1; unclear D gene. In germline, CDR1 is MGHRA, CDR2 YSYEKL. The CDR3 sequence is 14 residues long. V lost 8 bases, J lost 1 base, and 14 bases lay in between. The CDR3 region is CASPIGLKNTEAFF. The CDR3 DNA reads TGCGCCAGCCCTATCGGACTGAAGAACACTGAAGCTTTCTTT.